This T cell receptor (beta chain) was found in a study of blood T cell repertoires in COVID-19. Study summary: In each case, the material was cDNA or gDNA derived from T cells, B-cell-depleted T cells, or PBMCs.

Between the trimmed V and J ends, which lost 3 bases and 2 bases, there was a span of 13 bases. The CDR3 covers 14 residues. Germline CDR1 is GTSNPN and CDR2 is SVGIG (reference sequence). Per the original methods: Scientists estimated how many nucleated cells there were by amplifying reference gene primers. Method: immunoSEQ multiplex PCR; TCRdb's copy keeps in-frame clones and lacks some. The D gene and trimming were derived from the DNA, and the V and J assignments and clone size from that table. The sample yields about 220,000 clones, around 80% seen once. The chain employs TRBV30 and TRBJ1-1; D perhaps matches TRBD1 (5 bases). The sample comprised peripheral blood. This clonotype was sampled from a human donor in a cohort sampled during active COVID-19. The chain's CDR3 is CAWSNQGGNTEAFF. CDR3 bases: TGTGCCTGGAGCAACCAGGGAGGAAACACTGAAGCTTTCTTT.